One and the same sample provided the 9 T cell receptor beta chains below, sequenced in a study of identical twins. TCRdb reprocessed the 5' RACE reads via MiXCR and lists one record per CDR3 protein. The profile shows some 630,000 distinct CDR3 sequences, under 8.5% of them singletons. A further study also used this sample, focusing on yellow fever vaccine responses in identical twins.

The specimen was PBMCs. These receptors came from a woman aged 18-29 years in good health.

There are many counts of this clonotype. The chain carries TRBV11-2 and TRBJ2-2, with 7 bases fitting TRBD2. The CDR3 is made up of 16 amino acids. The ends lost 4 bases at V and 5 bases at J; junction bases unmatched: 10. Germline CDR1 is SGHAT and CDR2 is FQNNGV. Written as DNA, the CDR3 is TGTGCCAGCAGCTCGCTCCGGGGGGACGGGACCGGGGAGCTGTTTTTT. This translates into CASSSLRGDGTGELFF.

This clonotype was detected many times. The gene calls are TRBV3-2 and TRBJ2-3. TRBV3-2 is termed a pseudogene. This CDR3 region has 16 residues. CDR3 DNA sequence: TGTGCCAGCAGCCAAGGGAGCGCTCGGGGCACAGATACGCAGTATTTT. It encodes CASSQGSARGTDTQYF.

In its sample, this clonotype was seen many times. CDR3 loop: CASSSGQKKLFF. In nucleotides, the CDR3 is TGTGCCAGCAGTTCGGGACAGAAAAAACTGTTTTTT. This rearrangement joins TRBV12-3 or TRBV12-4 to TRBJ1-4, with 7 positions matching TRBD1. The V gene end was trimmed by 4 bases and the J gene end by 9 bases; junction bases not matched to a gene: 2. CDR3 length: 12 amino acids.

This clonotype was observed at least ten times. The chain has TRBV2 and TRBJ1-1; TRBD1 matches 8 bases. The CDR3 contains 13 residues. Trimming at V came to 5 bases and at J to 4 bases, leaving 3 bases not matched to a gene. Germline CDR1 and CDR2: SNHLY and FYNNEI. The CDR3 DNA reads as TGTGCCAGCAGTACACAGGGGGTCACTGAAGCTTTCTTT. As protein: CASSTQGVTEAFF.

The chain employs TRBV6-1 and TRBJ2-2; a possible D gene is TRBD2 (7 bases). The CDR3 sequence is 15 residues long. CDR1 and CDR2 (germline): MNHNS, SASEGT. With 7 bases removed from V and 1 base from J, the gap between germline ends came to 13 bases. In DNA, the CDR3 is TGTGCCAGCACCAAGAGGGGGGGGAACACCGGGGAGCTGTTTTTT. Translated, it gives CASTKRGGNTGELFF.

The CDR3 DNA reads as TGCAGTGCTTTACCCGGGACAGCGACGGTGCAGTACTTC. Residues: CSALPGTATVQYF. This chain links TRBV20-1 with TRBJ2-7; 7 nucleotides line up with TRBD1. Looked up from germline, CDR1 is DFQATT and CDR2 is SNEGSKA (reference sequence). V lost 5 bases and J lost 9; bases outside the gene matches: 13. The CDR3 is 13 residues long.

This clonotype was seen only a few times. The chain combines TRBV29-1 with TRBJ2-3, with 7 bases aligning to TRBD1. Germline V gives CDR1 SQVTM, CDR2 ANQGSEA. V trimming: 5 bases; J trimming: 0 bases; junction bases outside the gene matches: 8. The CDR3 totals 15 residues. Here the CDR3 reads CSVRRDRVSTDTQYF. CDR3 coding DNA: TGCAGCGTTCGCCGGGACAGAGTTAGCACAGATACGCAGTATTTT.

This clonotype showed up many times. The chain joins TRBV12-3 or TRBV12-4 to TRBJ1-1; D is possibly TRBD1 (5 bases). Between the trimmed V and J ends, which lost 4 bases and 6 bases, there was a span of 9 bases. The CDR3 has 12 residues. The CDR3 bases are TGTGCCAGCAGTTCGGACATGTCTGAAGCTTTCTTT. This sequence encodes CASSSDMSEAFF.

This clonotype was recorded many times. The rearrangement uses TRBV3-1 and TRBJ2-3; D unclear. The germline V gene has CDR1 LGHDT and CDR2 YNNKEL (reference sequence). The CDR3 length is 12 residues. V lost 2 bases and J lost 10, with 10 bases in between. The CDR3, as DNA: TGTGCCAGCAGCCAATGGGGTTCGGCGCAGTATTTT. Translating gives CASSQWGSAQYF.